This TCR beta chain was sequenced during a study of OX40 agonist ivuxolimab in advanced cancers. CDR1 SGHNT and CDR2 YENEEA come from the germline V gene. V shed 5 bases, J shed 5 bases, and the junction held 2 bases outside the gene matches. The CDR3 runs to 15 residues. This clone turned up a few times. Sequencing used immunoSEQ multiplex PCR; TCRdb keeps in-frame clones, though not all of them. This sample has 70,000 to 85,000 clones, with approximately 82% found just once. The chain combines TRBV11-3 with TRBJ2-2, with TRBD2 matching 13 bases. This specimen was CD4+ or CD8+ T cells sorted from blood, taken in a trial of the OX40 agonist ivuxolimab. This clonotype was sampled from an adult with an advanced solid tumor such as melanoma, head and neck, liver or kidney cancer. The CDR3 loop is CASSQGLAGTGELFF. DNA of the CDR3: TGTGCCAGCAGCCAGGGACTAGCGGGGACCGGGGAGCTGTTTTTT.